The next 16 T cell receptor beta chains were all read from a single sample in a study of blood T cells in healthy people across ages. A second 7 to 11 cycle PCR used barcoded and J-beta primers. TCRdb re-called the 5' RACE reads through MiXCR, storing one row per CDR3 protein. The table records just over 800,000 distinct CDR3 sequences, less than 80% of them present only once. The sample consisted of blood. Every receptor here comes from a man aged 30-40 years in good health.

In nucleotides, the CDR3 is TGCAGTGCTACCCTAGCGGGGGGGCTAAGCACAGATACGCAGTATTTT. This gives the protein CSATLAGGLSTDTQYF. The chain employs TRBV20-1 and TRBJ2-3; 12 bases agree with TRBD2. V gave up 4 bases and J gave up 0 bases; unmatched junction bases: 5. Germline CDR1 is DFQATT and CDR2 is SNEGSKA (reference sequence). The CDR3 runs to 16 residues.

The J gene is TRBJ2-6, the V gene TRBV7-2; unclear D gene. V lost 1 base and J 1 base, leaving 8 bases between the germline ends. Germline V CDR1 and CDR2: SGHTA, FQGNSA. The CDR3 runs to 16 residues. CDR3 in amino acids: CASSLEPFSGANVLTF. In nucleotides, the CDR3 is TGTGCCAGCAGCTTAGAGCCGTTTTCTGGGGCCAACGTCCTGACTTTC.

The rearrangement links TRBV28 to TRBJ2-1; 12 nucleotides match TRBD2. With 1 base clipped from V and 6 bases from J, the junction kept 4 bases outside the gene matches. This CDR3 has 16 amino acids. The V gene's germline CDR1 is MDHEN and CDR2 SYDVKM. CDR3 sequence reads: CASSLSLAGGSNEQFF. In DNA, the CDR3 is TGTGCCAGCAGTTTATCACTAGCGGGGGGAAGCAATGAGCAGTTCTTC.

The rearrangement uses TRBV5-1 and TRBJ1-2; 10 nucleotides agree with TRBD1. Germline V lookup: CDR1 SGHRS, CDR2 YFSETQ. V lost 4 bases, J lost 7 bases, and 7 bases stayed unmatched. CDR3 length: 14 residues. CDR3 sequence: CASSVGQGTAGYTF. The CDR3 region has the DNA TGCGCCAGCAGCGTGGGACAGGGGACAGCTGGCTACACCTTC.

The J gene is TRBJ2-1, the V gene TRBV3-1; 8 bases fit TRBD2. V shed 0 bases and J 10 bases; nucleotides not matched to a gene: 14. The CDR3 totals 17 residues. CDR1 is LGHDT, CDR2 YNNKEL, per germline (reference sequence). This chain's CDR3 is CASSQDAALAALGEQFF. In DNA form, the CDR3 reads TGTGCCAGCAGCCAAGATGCCGCACTAGCGGCGCTGGGGGAGCAGTTCTTC.

The rearrangement links TRBV6-5 to TRBJ2-5; 7 bases line up with TRBD1. Germline V gene data show CDR1 as MNHEY and CDR2 as SVGAGI. This CDR3 spans 16 amino acids. With 6 bases clipped from V and 3 bases from J, the junction kept 13 bases outside the gene matches. CDR3 residues: CASSHISWTGKETQYF. CDR3 bases: TGTGCCAGCAGCCACATCTCCTGGACAGGAAAAGAGACCCAGTACTTC.

This clonotype was seen a handful of times. This chain's CDR3 is CASTLDGVVNVLTF. The CDR3 nucleotides are TGTGCCAGCACCTTGGACGGGGTTGTGAACGTCCTGACTTTC. The chain combines TRBV7-2 with TRBJ2-6; D perhaps matches TRBD2 (5 bases). The CDR3 is 14 amino acids. From germline, CDR1 is SGHTA and CDR2 FQGNSA. Trimming pared 7 bases from V and 10 bases from J, leaving 17 bases between. The full variable domain, with the rest looked up from reference TRBV7-2 and TRBJ2-6, is GAGVSQSPSNKVTEKGKDVELRCDPISGHTALYWYRQSLGQGLEFLIYFQGNSAPDKSGLPSDRFSAERTGGSVSTLTIQRTQQEDSAVYLCASTLDGVVNVLTFGAGSRLTVL.

CDR3 amino acids: CSAPMRTRRNTGELFF. The CDR3 nucleotides read TGCAGTGCTCCGATGAGGACTAGAAGGAACACCGGGGAGCTGTTTTTT. The rearrangement links TRBV20-1 to TRBJ2-2; 7 bases line up with TRBD2. The CDR3 has 16 amino acids. Germline V gene data show CDR1 as DFQATT and CDR2 as SNEGSKA (reference sequence). The V gene end was trimmed by 5 bases and the J gene end by 1 base; junction bases not matched to a gene: 10.

This rearrangement joins TRBV7-9 to TRBJ2-3; D is uncertain. The germline V and J ends were trimmed by 7 bases and 3 bases, with 23 bases remaining between them. The CDR3 covers 17 residues. Germline-derived CDR1 and CDR2 are SEHNR and FQNEAQ (reference sequence). For the CDR3, the DNA is TGTGCCAGCACCCCCTTCAGGAGCCCAAGAGGAACAGATACGCAGTATTTT. Encoded protein: CASTPFRSPRGTDTQYF.

In this sample, this clonotype turned up a few times. The chain couples TRBV7-2 to TRBJ1-1; weak D call: TRBD1 (5 bases). The CDR3 is 17 amino acids. CDR1 is SGHTA and CDR2 is FQGNSA in the germline V gene. The ends were cut back, 6 bases at V and 1 base at J, with 21 bases in the middle. The CDR3 reads CASSRSGIGGGNTEAFF. For the CDR3, the DNA is TGTGCCAGCAGTCGAAGTGGGATCGGCGGGGGGAACACTGAAGCTTTCTTT.

This chain links TRBV7-9 with TRBJ2-1; D gene unclear. The germline V gene encodes CDR1 SEHNR and CDR2 FQNEAQ (reference sequence). The CDR3 extends over 15 amino acids. Trimming removed 1 base from V and 8 bases from J, with 15 bases in between. The CDR3 nucleotides read TGTGCCAGCAGCTTAGACGTGAGAGGACCCGATGAGCAGTTCTTC. It yields the protein CASSLDVRGPDEQFF.

This clonotype was observed a few times. CDR3 protein: CASSLVGGRSYNSPLHF. CDR3 nucleotides: TGTGCCAGCAGCTTGGTCGGGGGACGCTCCTATAATTCACCCCTCCACTTT. The chain has TRBV11-1 and TRBJ1-6, with D possibly matching TRBD1 (5 bases). Germline CDR1 and CDR2: SGHAT and FQDESV (reference sequence). The CDR3 consists of 17 residues. Between the trimmed V and J ends, which lost 3 bases and 0 bases, there was a span of 12 bases.

The chain uses TRBV3-1 and TRBJ2-7; D is possibly TRBD2 (6 bases). The CDR3 has 12 amino acids. The V gene's germline CDR1 is LGHDT and CDR2 YNNKEL (reference sequence). The V end lost 6 bases, the J end lost 3 bases, and 9 bases lay between the germline ends. CDR3 loop: CASRGTHYEQYF. The DNA of the CDR3 is TGTGCCAGCAGGGGGACTCACTACGAGCAGTACTTC.

The chain has TRBV29-1 and TRBJ2-5; D tentatively reads TRBD1 or TRBD2 (5 bases each). The V gene's germline CDR1 is SQVTM and CDR2 ANQGSEA. Trimming removed 8 bases from V and 4 bases from J, with 17 bases in between. The CDR3 covers 13 residues. The CDR3 spells CSPRLEGRETQYF. The CDR3 region has the DNA TGCAGCCCCCGGTTAGAGGGGCGAGAGACCCAGTACTTC. Full variable domain (rest looked up from reference TRBV29-1 and TRBJ2-5): SAVISQKPSRDICQRGTSLTIQCQVDSQVTMMFWYRQQPGQSLTLIATANQGSEATYESGFVIDKFPISRPNLTFSTLTVSNMSPEDSSIYLCSPRLEGRETQYFGPGTRLLVL.

The V and J genes are TRBV9 and TRBJ2-3, with D possibly being TRBD1 (6 bases). The germline V and J ends were trimmed by 0 bases and 4 bases, with 15 bases remaining between them. The CDR3 length is 16 residues. The germline V gene has CDR1 SGDLS and CDR2 YYNGEE. CDR3 sequence (DNA): TGTGCCAGCAGCGTAGTATATAGGGCAGGGGCAGATACGCAGTATTTT. It specifies CASSVVYRAGADTQYF.

The chain recombines TRBV7-8 with TRBJ2-4; D call uncertain. With the DNA end fitting TRBJ2-7 better, the J assignment may be wrong. The CDR3 spans 16 residues. Germline V gene data show CDR1 as SGHVS and CDR2 as FQNEAQ. CDR3 coding DNA: TGTGCCAGCACCATTTCTGGACCAACACTCTTCTACGAGCAGTACTTC. Its protein is CASTISGPTLFYEQYF.